These 27 T cell receptor beta chains were sequenced from one sample in a study of shared clonotypes between healthy human individuals. Profiling relied on immunoSEQ multiplex PCR, and the TCRdb table lists in-frame clones only, not all of them. The table has a few hundred thousand clones, 73% seen once; the top ten hold about 10%. The sequenced sample consisted of memory CD4+ T cells sorted from blood. Subset defined: CD45RA-negative fraction. The source of these receptors is a young man in good health.

The chain joins TRBV28 to TRBJ2-2; D remains ambiguous. The germline V gene encodes CDR1 MDHEN and CDR2 SYDVKM. CDR3 length: 11 residues. V was trimmed by 5 bases and J by 7 bases, leaving 5 bases between them. The CDR3 DNA follows: TGTGCCAGCAGTGCCAACGGGGAGCTGTTTTTT. It codes for CASSANGELFF.

The CDR3 protein is CASGGNSYNEQFF. The CDR3 DNA reads TGTGCCAGCGGGGGGAACTCCTACAATGAGCAGTTCTTC. The V gene is TRBV28, the J gene TRBJ2-1; D is possibly TRBD2 (6 bases). Germline lookup yields CDR1 MDHEN and CDR2 SYDVKM. Trimming left V 8 bases short and J 0 bases short, with 8 bases between. This CDR3 spans 13 amino acids.

At least ten counts were recorded for this clone. The CDR3 sequence is CASSLAGGPSYEQYF. The CDR3 DNA is TGCGCCAGCAGCTTAGCGGGAGGGCCCTCCTACGAGCAGTACTTC. This chain joins TRBV5-1 and TRBJ2-7; 10 bases fit TRBD2. The CDR3 runs to 15 residues. Germline V gene lookup returns CDR1 SGHRS and CDR2 YFSETQ. The V gene end was trimmed by 2 bases and the J gene end by 0 bases; junction bases not matched to a gene: 2.

This chain uses TRBV15 with TRBJ1-5; tentative D call: TRBD1 (5 bases). The germline V and J ends were trimmed by 1 base and 7 bases, with 11 bases remaining between them. Germline values: CDR1 LNHNV, CDR2 YYDKDF (reference sequence). The CDR3 has 14 amino acids. CDR3 DNA sequence: TGTGCCACCAGCAGAGTCGGAGGGGCGCAGCCCCAGCATTTT. It encodes CATSRVGGAQPQHF.

The V call is TRBV29-1, the J call TRBJ2-3; possible D gene TRBD2, 5 bases. The CDR3 contains 14 residues. V lost 7 bases to trimming and J lost 2 bases, with 16 bases between them. CDR1 SQVTM and CDR2 ANQGSEA come from the germline V gene. As DNA, the CDR3 is TGCAGCGCCATTCATTGGGGAGTCACAGATACGCAGTATTTT. It yields the protein CSAIHWGVTDTQYF.

The chain employs TRBV5-1 and TRBJ2-5; D remains unclear. V was trimmed by 0 bases and J by 6 bases, leaving 12 bases between them. Looked up from germline, CDR1 is SGHRS and CDR2 is YFSETQ. This CDR3 contains 14 residues. The CDR3: CASSLANNPKTQYF. The CDR3 DNA sequence: TGCGCCAGCAGCTTGGCTAACAATCCAAAGACCCAGTACTTC.

This clone occurred a few times. The chain has TRBV5-5 and TRBJ2-2, with D perhaps TRBD1 (6 bases). Trimming pared 0 bases from V and 0 bases from J, leaving 6 bases between. The germline V gene has CDR1 SGHKS and CDR2 YYEKEE (reference sequence). This CDR3 contains 15 residues. This CDR3 is CASSLAGANTGELFF. In nucleotides, the CDR3 is TGTGCCAGCAGCTTGGCAGGGGCGAACACCGGGGAGCTGTTTTTT.

This rearrangement joins TRBV18 to TRBJ2-6; D uncertain. The CDR3 is 17 residues long. Germline V gene sequence: CDR1 KGHSH, CDR2 LQKENI. Between the trimmed V and J ends, which lost 3 bases and 0 bases, there was a span of 12 bases. CDR3 residues: CASSPKDTLSGANVLTF. DNA for the CDR3: TGTGCCAGCTCACCCAAGGATACCCTCTCTGGGGCCAACGTCCTGACTTTC. The full variable domain, with the rest looked up from reference TRBV18 and TRBJ2-6, is NAGVMQNPRHLVRRRGQEARLRCSPMKGHSHVYWYRQLPEEGLKFMVYLQKENIIDESGMPKERFSAEFPKEGPSILRIQQVVRGDSAAYFCASSPKDTLSGANVLTFGAGSRLTVL.

This chain uses TRBV7-2 with TRBJ2-5; D is unresolved. V lost 2 bases and J 7 bases, leaving 5 bases between the germline ends. The CDR3 consists of 11 residues. Germline-derived CDR1 and CDR2 are SGHTA and FQGNSA. CDR3: CASSLYGTQYF. The CDR3 coding sequence is TGTGCCAGCAGCTTATATGGGACCCAGTACTTC.

The chain has TRBV19 and TRBJ1-4; D might be TRBD1 (5 bases). Between the trimmed V and J ends, which lost 7 bases and 6 bases, there was a span of 12 bases. This CDR3 spans 13 amino acids. Germline V gene lookup returns CDR1 LNHDA and CDR2 SQIVND (reference sequence). The CDR3 loop is CASTQDHDEKLFF. CDR3 sequence (DNA): TGTGCCAGTACACAGGACCACGATGAAAAACTGTTTTTT. The full variable domain, completed using reference TRBV19 and TRBJ1-4, is DGGITQSPKYLFRKEGQNVTLSCEQNLNHDAMYWYRQDPGQGLRLIYYSQIVNDFQKGDIAEGYSVSREKKESFPLTVTSAQKNPTAFYLCASTQDHDEKLFFGSGTQLSVL.

The V gene is TRBV7-8, the J gene TRBJ1-5; D gene uncertain. Germline-derived CDR1 and CDR2 are SGHVS and FQNEAQ. This CDR3 spans 16 amino acids. V shed 3 bases and J shed 0 bases, with 12 bases lying between them. The CDR3 DNA follows: TGTGCCAGCAGCTTCGCACGGTCTTATAGCAATCAGCCCCAGCATTTT. It encodes CASSFARSYSNQPQHF.

This clone has at least ten counts. The CDR3 sequence is CASIPPGADTQYF. Written as DNA, the CDR3 is TGCGCCAGCATCCCTCCCGGGGCAGATACGCAGTATTTT. The chain uses TRBV5-1 and TRBJ2-3; tentatively, D is TRBD2 (5 bases). V was cut by 6 bases and J by 4 bases, with 12 bases left in between. From germline, CDR1 is SGHRS and CDR2 YFSETQ. The CDR3 has 13 amino acids.

The genes are TRBV5-6 and TRBJ1-5, with 9 positions matching TRBD1. V lost 4 bases, J lost 7 bases, and 0 bases stayed unmatched. The germline CDR1 and CDR2 sequences are SGHDT and YYEEEE. The CDR3 runs to 12 residues. The CDR3 nucleotides are TGTGCCAGCAGCACAGGGGGCCAGCCCCAGCATTTT. It yields the protein CASSTGGQPQHF.

The chain employs TRBV18 and TRBJ2-5; 7 positions agree with TRBD1. Germline CDR1 is KGHSH and CDR2 is LQKENI. The CDR3 sequence is 14 residues long. V shed 3 bases and J 3 bases; nucleotides not matched to a gene: 4. In nucleotides, the CDR3 is TGTGCCAGCTCACCCGGGACAGTAAAAGAGACCCAGTACTTC. It yields the protein CASSPGTVKETQYF.

This clone was seen more than once but under ten times. The gene calls are TRBV25-1 and TRBJ2-7; the D gene is possibly TRBD2 (6 bases). Trimming took 5 bases from V and 1 from J, leaving 12 bases between them. CDR3 length equals 14 residues. Looked up from germline, CDR1 is MGHDK and CDR2 is SYGVNS. The CDR3 nucleotides read TGTGCCAGCAGTATGCGGGACGCATCCTACGAGCAGTACTTC. Protein sequence: CASSMRDASYEQYF.

This rearrangement joins TRBV27 to TRBJ2-7; 8 bases map to TRBD2. The CDR3 runs 12 residues. The V and J ends lost 5 bases and 6 bases, in that order; junction bases with no gene match: 3. Germline CDR1 and CDR2: MNHEY and SMNVEV (reference sequence). The CDR3 nucleotides are TGTGCCAGCAGTCCCGGGGGGGTCGAGCAGTACTTC. Amino acid sequence: CASSPGGVEQYF.

The chain is built from TRBV7-3 and TRBJ2-7; 9 bases are shared with TRBD2. Trimming took 5 bases from V and 0 from J; bases not matched to a gene: 5. Germline CDR1 SGHTA, CDR2 FQGTGA. This CDR3 spans 15 amino acids. CDR3 region: CASSRAAGGSYEQYF. CDR3 bases: TGTGCCAGCAGCCGCGCAGCGGGAGGCTCCTACGAGCAGTACTTC.

The chain links TRBV7-2 to TRBJ1-3, with a tentative D call TRBD1 (6 bases). From germline, CDR1 is SGHTA and CDR2 FQGNSA. Trimming removed 7 bases from V and 9 bases from J, with 19 bases in between. This CDR3 has 14 residues. CDR3 nucleotides: TGTGCCAGCAAGAGCAGGGGTCCGGTTGTCACCATATATTTT. It is translated as CASKSRGPVVTIYF.

This chain uses TRBV7-9 with TRBJ1-3; TRBD1 agrees at 8 bases. From germline, CDR1 is SEHNR and CDR2 FQNEAQ (reference sequence). This CDR3 comprises 19 residues. V was clipped by 5 bases and J by 0 bases; unmatched bases: 15. CDR3 nucleotide sequence: TGTGCCAGCAGCCGACCTGGGACAGGAATGATCCCCTCTGGAAACACCATATATTTT. It translates to CASSRPGTGMIPSGNTIYF.

The chain combines TRBV7-8 with TRBJ2-7; TRBD2 agrees at 10 bases. The CDR3 has 14 amino acids. V gave up 5 bases and J gave up 0 bases; unmatched junction bases: 1. The germline V gene encodes CDR1 SGHVS and CDR2 FQNEAQ. The CDR3 DNA is TGTGCCAGCAGCCGACTAGCGGGCTCCTACGAGCAGTACTTC. It translates to CASSRLAGSYEQYF.

A word on this clone: Additional DNA sequences in this sample encode the identical CDR3. This rearrangement joins TRBV7-2 to TRBJ2-5, with TRBD1 identical over 7 bases. From germline, CDR1 is SGHTA and CDR2 FQGNSA. CDR3 size: 14 residues. V dropped 3 bases and J dropped 3; count of bases not matched to a gene: 4. The CDR3 sequence: CASSFNRGKETQYF. DNA for the CDR3: TGTGCCAGCAGCTTCAACAGGGGCAAAGAGACCCAGTACTTC.

The gene calls are TRBV6-1 and TRBJ2-5; 9 bases line up with TRBD1. The germline CDR1 and CDR2 sequences are MNHNS and SASEGT. V was clipped by 8 bases and J by 5 bases; unmatched bases: 9. This CDR3 has 14 amino acids. Here the CDR3 reads CASGRDRVIETQYF. The CDR3 nucleotides are TGTGCCAGCGGGAGGGACAGGGTAATCGAGACCCAGTACTTC.

The rearrangement uses TRBV2 and TRBJ1-5; D perhaps matches TRBD1 (5 bases). CDR1 is SNHLY, CDR2 FYNNEI, per germline. The V end was cut by 3 bases, the J end by 6 bases, with 15 bases between. CDR3 length equals 15 residues. CDR3 residues: CASSDLGGKGQPQHF. Here the CDR3 DNA reads TGTGCCAGCAGTGATCTGGGGGGGAAGGGTCAGCCCCAGCATTTT. Full variable domain (rest looked up from reference TRBV2 and TRBJ1-5): EPEVTQTPSHQVTQMGQEVILRCVPISNHLYFYWYRQILGQKVEFLVSFYNNEISEKSEIFDDQFSVERPDGSNFTLKIRSTKLEDSAMYFCASSDLGGKGQPQHFGDGTRLSIL.

The V and J genes are TRBV6-1 and TRBJ1-5; D is unclear. CDR1 MNHNS and CDR2 SASEGT come from the germline V gene. V lost 1 base, J lost 10 bases, and 5 bases lay in between. The CDR3 spans 11 residues. CDR3 sequence (DNA): TGTGCCAGCAGTGAAGGGTTTCCCCAGCATTTT. Translated, it gives CASSEGFPQHF.

V gene TRBV28 combines with J gene TRBJ1-3; TRBD1 might be the D (5 bases). The CDR3 contains 19 residues. Germline V gene data show CDR1 as MDHEN and CDR2 as SYDVKM. Trimming stripped 4 bases from V and 4 bases from J, with 26 bases between. CDR3 protein: CASSSQAPTERGVGNTIYF. DNA of the CDR3: TGTGCCAGCAGTTCACAAGCTCCGACAGAGCGGGGGGTAGGAAACACCATATATTTT.

The V call is TRBV2, the J call TRBJ1-5; 8 bases align to TRBD1. The CDR3 runs 17 residues. Germline V lookup: CDR1 SNHLY, CDR2 FYNNEI. The V and J ends lost 6 bases and 4 bases, in that order; junction bases with no gene match: 14. The CDR3 is CASRTRRFTGGNQPQHF. The CDR3 region has the DNA TGTGCCAGCAGAACCCGTCGGTTTACAGGGGGAAATCAGCCCCAGCATTTT.

This clone was recorded once. V gene TRBV7-2 combines with J gene TRBJ2-7; D remains ambiguous. This CDR3 contains 15 residues. The V and J ends lost 1 base and 3 bases respectively, with 13 bases between them. Germline assignment: CDR1 SGHTA and CDR2 FQGNSA. CDR3 loop: CASSLVSQSGYEQYF. CDR3 coding DNA: TGTGCCAGCAGCTTAGTTTCCCAGTCAGGCTACGAGCAGTACTTC. Using reference TRBV7-2 and TRBJ2-7 for the parts outside the CDR3, the full variable domain is GAGVSQSPSNKVTEKGKDVELRCDPISGHTALYWYRQSLGQGLEFLIYFQGNSAPDKSGLPSDRFSAERTGGSVSTLTIQRTQQEDSAVYLCASSLVSQSGYEQYFGPGTRLTVT.